This T cell receptor beta chain was obtained from a study of cytomegalovirus exposure and HLA in healthy donors. Whole-study results and caveats: The finding came from a later analysis; first-cohort TCR clusters tended to co-occur in the 110 or so validation repertoires. In vitro assays verified that three CMV-associated chains recognized CMV antigens specifically. Among TCR beta chains, those listed as cytomegalovirus-associated numbered 164.

Remarks on this clone: Its antigen is not identified.

Trimming stripped 6 bases from V and 2 bases from J, with 15 bases between. The CDR3 length is 15 residues. Germline lookup yields CDR1 SNHLY and CDR2 FYNNEI. Using immunoSEQ multiplex PCR, the repertoire was profiled, and TCRdb retains in-frame clones only, with some absent. The sample has roughly 200,000 clones; about 81% are singletons. The rearrangement joins TRBV2 to TRBJ2-3; the D gene is possibly TRBD2 (5 bases). This sequence originates from a woman under 40 in good health and CMV-seronegative. Sequencing was carried out using PBMCs. The CDR3 here is CASSRGGTNTDTQYF. CDR3 nucleotide sequence: TGTGCCAGCAGCCGAGGAGGCACCAACACAGATACGCAGTATTTT.